The T cell receptor (beta chain) under discussion was sequenced for a study of OX40 agonist ivuxolimab in advanced cancers. The J segment lost 0 bases and the V segment lost 8 bases, leaving 7 bases of the junction unmatched. This CDR3 comprises 15 residues. CDR1 is MDHEN, CDR2 SYDVKM, per germline. Using immunoSEQ multiplex PCR, the repertoire was profiled, and TCRdb retains in-frame clones only, with some absent. The repertoire holds roughly 100,000 clones, roughly 84% seen once, with roughly 3.8% in the top ten. The TCR comes from an adult with an advanced solid tumor such as melanoma, head and neck, liver or kidney cancer. Sequenced here: CD4+ or CD8+ T cells sorted from blood, sampled in a trial of the OX40 agonist ivuxolimab. The rearrangement joins TRBV28 to TRBJ2-1; 7 positions match TRBD2. The CDR3 protein is CASGTTRSSYNEQFF. The CDR3, as DNA: TGTGCCAGCGGGACTACAAGGAGCTCCTACAATGAGCAGTTCTTC.